This entry lists 22 T cell receptor beta chains sequenced from one sample in a study of cytomegalovirus exposure and HLA in healthy donors. This PCR relied on a set of 60 Vbeta primers and 13 Jbeta primers. TCRdb keeps only in-frame clones here, not all; method: immunoSEQ multiplex PCR. The sample has about 110,000 clones; roughly 82% are singletons. The sample taken for sequencing was PBMCs. Receptors were obtained from a male donor in good health and CMV-seropositive.

V usage is TRBV9 and J usage is TRBJ2-7; 11 nucleotides match TRBD2. The ends lost 4 bases at V and 6 bases at J; junction bases unmatched: 3. CDR1 SGDLS and CDR2 YYNGEE come from the germline V gene. CDR3 length: 13 amino acids. The CDR3 DNA follows: TGTGCCAGCAGCCCGGGACTAGCGGCCGAGCAGTACTTC. This translates into CASSPGLAAEQYF.

The chain's CDR3 is CASSPPGGLYEQYF. The CDR3 DNA is TGTGCCAGCTCACCACCCGGGGGGCTCTACGAGCAGTACTTC. The chain joins TRBV18 to TRBJ2-7, with D possibly matching TRBD2 (7 bases). Germline V gene lookup returns CDR1 KGHSH and CDR2 LQKENI. The CDR3 has 14 amino acids. Between the trimmed V and J ends, which lost 0 bases and 3 bases, there was a span of 9 bases. The complete variable domain, with remaining parts taken from reference TRBV18 and TRBJ2-7, reads NAGVMQNPRHLVRRRGQEARLRCSPMKGHSHVYWYRQLPEEGLKFMVYLQKENIIDESGMPKERFSAEFPKEGPSILRIQQVVRGDSAAYFCASSPPGGLYEQYFGPGTRLTVT.

Comment on this clone: Other DNA sequences in this sample translate to the same CDR3. This rearrangement joins TRBV7-9 to TRBJ1-2; 7 bases line up with TRBD1. Trimming took 1 base from V and 4 from J; bases not matched to a gene: 0. The germline CDR1 and CDR2 sequences are SEHNR and FQNEAQ (reference sequence). The CDR3 is made up of 13 amino acids. DNA for the CDR3: TGTGCCAGCAGCTTAGGACAGGGCTATGGCTACACCTTC. Protein product: CASSLGQGYGYTF.

V is TRBV7-2 and J is TRBJ1-1, with 12 bases aligning to TRBD1. CDR1 and CDR2 (germline): SGHTA, FQGNSA. V was clipped by 5 bases and J by 0 bases; unmatched bases: 7. CDR3 length: 17 residues. The chain's CDR3 is CASSRGTGGAMNTEAFF. Here the CDR3 DNA reads TGTGCCAGCAGCCGAGGGACAGGGGGCGCCATGAACACTGAAGCTTTCTTT.

V gene TRBV6-6 combines with J gene TRBJ2-3, with TRBD1 matching over 7 bases. Trimming removed 6 bases from V and 3 bases from J; junction bases left unmatched: 9. The CDR3 sequence is 15 residues long. Germline values: CDR1 MNHNY, CDR2 SVGAGI (reference sequence). CDR3 amino acids: CASSKTGSVTDTQYF. CDR3 bases: TGTGCCAGCAGCAAGACAGGGAGTGTTACAGATACGCAGTATTTT.

A word on this clone: Different DNA sequences within this sample yield the same CDR3. This rearrangement joins TRBV6-1 to TRBJ2-3; 10 bases map to TRBD2. The CDR3 has 14 amino acids. Germline CDR1 is MNHNS and CDR2 is SASEGT. V gave up 7 bases and J gave up 1 base; unmatched junction bases: 2. CDR3 residues: CASTLAGGTDTQYF. CDR3 DNA: TGTGCCAGCACCCTAGCGGGGGGCACAGATACGCAGTATTTT.

Comment on this clone: This CDR3 is also generated by other DNA sequences in the sample. The chain links TRBV19 to TRBJ2-7; 9 nucleotides align to TRBD1. The CDR3 extends over 15 amino acids. Germline V CDR1 and CDR2: LNHDA, SQIVND (reference sequence). With 5 bases clipped from V and 1 base from J, the junction kept 6 bases outside the gene matches. As DNA, the CDR3 is TGTGCCAGTAGTCTCCGGGACAGGGCATCCTACGAGCAGTACTTC. It yields the protein CASSLRDRASYEQYF. The entire variable domain, with the rest obtained from reference TRBV19 and TRBJ2-7, is as follows: DGGITQSPKYLFRKEGQNVTLSCEQNLNHDAMYWYRQDPGQGLRLIYYSQIVNDFQKGDIAEGYSVSREKKESFPLTVTSAQKNPTAFYLCASSLRDRASYEQYFGPGTRLTVT.

The chain combines TRBV4-3 with TRBJ2-3; TRBD2 agrees at 7 bases. From germline, CDR1 is LGHNA and CDR2 YSLEER. The V gene end was trimmed by 0 bases and the J gene end by 5 bases; junction bases not matched to a gene: 14. CDR3 length: 18 amino acids. The CDR3 DNA sequence: TGCGCCAGCAGCCAAGATTGGCTAGCGGCTACCCCCCAAGATACGCAGTATTTT. It specifies CASSQDWLAATPQDTQYF.

V is TRBV5-5 and J is TRBJ2-7, with D possibly matching TRBD2 (6 bases). The CDR3 contains 14 residues. V dropped 0 bases and J dropped 1 base, with 8 bases sitting between them. Germline CDR1 is SGHKS and CDR2 is YYEKEE (reference sequence). The CDR3: CASSLVGGSYEQYF. CDR3 coding DNA: TGTGCCAGCAGCTTGGTGGGGGGATCCTACGAGCAGTACTTC.

J is TRBJ1-6 and V is TRBV4-2; 8 bases match TRBD1. Per germline, CDR1 LGHNA and CDR2 YNFKEQ. This CDR3 is built from 17 residues. Trimming took 2 bases from V and 8 from J; bases not matched to a gene: 11. The CDR3 coding sequence is TGTGCCAGCAGCCAAACAAAGAGTCAGGGGGCCTATTCACCCCTCCACTTT. Amino acid sequence: CASSQTKSQGAYSPLHF.

This clone showed up just a few times. The genes are TRBV5-6 and TRBJ2-3; D might be TRBD1 (6 bases). The CDR3 sequence is 15 residues long. The germline V gene has CDR1 SGHDT and CDR2 YYEEEE. The V gene lost 6 bases and the J gene lost 2 bases, with 16 bases spanning the gap. CDR3 nucleotides: TGTGCCAGCATCCAATACAGGGCCACCACAGATACGCAGTATTTT. Protein: CASIQYRATTDTQYF.

The rearrangement links TRBV15 to TRBJ2-1, with 7 nucleotides matching TRBD2. The CDR3 covers 15 residues. Germline V gives CDR1 LNHNV, CDR2 YYDKDF (reference sequence). V dropped 0 bases and J dropped 7; count of bases not matched to a gene: 6. CDR3 region: CATSRDLREGNEQFF. The CDR3, as DNA: TGTGCCACCAGCAGAGATCTCAGGGAGGGGAATGAGCAGTTCTTC.

The J gene is TRBJ2-1, the V gene TRBV27; a possible D gene is TRBD1 (6 bases). Germline V gives CDR1 MNHEY, CDR2 SMNVEV (reference sequence). V lost 6 bases to trimming and J lost 10 bases, with 13 bases between them. The CDR3 extends over 12 amino acids. Here the CDR3 reads CASSPQGGEQFF. CDR3 nucleotide sequence: TGTGCCAGCAGCCCACAGGGTGGAGAGCAGTTCTTC.

This sequence joins TRBV5-1 and TRBJ2-1; 8 nucleotides match TRBD2. Germline CDR1 is SGHRS and CDR2 is YFSETQ. V shed 3 bases and J 1 base; nucleotides not matched to a gene: 0. The CDR3 has 14 residues. CDR3: CASSSGGSYNEQFF. Written as DNA, the CDR3 is TGCGCCAGCAGCTCGGGGGGGTCCTACAATGAGCAGTTCTTC.

The chain has TRBV6-5 and TRBJ2-3, with D unclear. Per germline, CDR1 MNHEY and CDR2 SVGAGI. The V gene lost 6 bases and the J gene lost 2 bases, with 6 bases spanning the gap. This CDR3 is built from 12 residues. The chain's CDR3 is CASSSDTDTQYF. As DNA, the CDR3 is TGTGCCAGCAGCTCAGACACAGATACGCAGTATTTT.

The chain employs TRBV5-8 and TRBJ2-2; tentatively, D is TRBD2 (6 bases). Per the germline V gene, CDR1 is SGHTS and CDR2 is YDEGEE. This CDR3 is built from 16 residues. Trimming shortened V by 1 base and J by 3 bases, and 13 bases separated the two germline ends. The CDR3 coding sequence is TGTGCCAGCAGCTTGTACGGAGGGGCCTACACCGGGGAGCTGTTTTTT. This codes for CASSLYGGAYTGELFF.

The chain has TRBV5-1 and TRBJ2-1; possibly TRBD2 for D (5 bases). V was clipped by 2 bases and J by 9 bases, with 12 bases between them. The germline CDR1 and CDR2 sequences are SGHRS and YFSETQ. This CDR3 is 13 amino acids long. The CDR3 spells CASSFQSSREQFF. CDR3 sequence (DNA): TGCGCCAGCAGCTTTCAATCTAGCCGTGAGCAGTTCTTC.

Details on this clone: Sequence at one end of the junction differs from germline and may be a read error. The chain recombines TRBV7-2 with TRBJ2-7, with 10 bases aligning to TRBD2. The CDR3 is made up of 13 amino acids. The germline V gene encodes CDR1 SGHTA and CDR2 FQGNSA. CDR3: CASSLVSGRPSDF. Written as DNA, the CDR3 is TGTGCCAGCAGCTTAGTTAGCGGGAGGCCCTCGGACTTC.

This chain links TRBV6-1 with TRBJ2-5; 8 nucleotides align to TRBD1. V lost 6 bases, J lost 4 bases, and 10 bases stayed unmatched. Germline V CDR1 and CDR2: MNHNS, SASEGT. This CDR3 contains 15 residues. The CDR3 spells CASRGGQERGETQYF. The CDR3 nucleotides are TGTGCCAGCAGAGGGGGACAGGAGCGTGGAGAGACCCAGTACTTC.

J is TRBJ1-4 and V is TRBV6-1; D is possibly TRBD1 (6 bases). V dropped 6 bases and J dropped 0 bases, with 8 bases sitting between them. The CDR3 loop spans 14 amino acids. Germline CDR1 is MNHNS and CDR2 is SASEGT. The CDR3 sequence is CASRAGATNEKLFF. DNA for the CDR3: TGTGCCAGCAGAGCAGGGGCAACTAATGAAAAACTGTTTTTT.

This rearrangement joins TRBV9 to TRBJ2-7; 8 bases are shared with TRBD1. The CDR3 extends over 16 amino acids. The germline V gene encodes CDR1 SGDLS and CDR2 YYNGEE. V dropped 2 bases and J dropped 2; count of bases not matched to a gene: 9. The CDR3 is CASSVAETGAAYEQYF. DNA for the CDR3: TGTGCCAGCAGCGTCGCGGAGACAGGGGCTGCCTACGAGCAGTACTTC.

The rearrangement links TRBV7-2 to TRBJ2-3; D uncertain. The V gene lost 1 base and the J gene lost 2 bases, with 7 bases spanning the gap. The CDR3 covers 14 residues. Germline V CDR1 and CDR2: SGHTA, FQGNSA. DNA for the CDR3: TGTGCCAGCAGCTTAGGTGGGCTCACAGATACGCAGTATTTT. It encodes CASSLGGLTDTQYF.